This TCR beta chain emerged from a study of blood T cell repertoires in COVID-19. Study-wide context: From the United States, Italy and Spain came samples of acute and convalescent COVID-19. T cells, B-cell-depleted T cells, or PBMCs provided the cDNA or gDNA that served as material.

Per the original methods: Quantification of nucleated cells was approximated via reference gene primer amplification. Sequencing used immunoSEQ multiplex PCR; TCRdb keeps in-frame clones, though not all of them. That table gives V, J and clone size, and the DNA gave D and trimming. Of a few hundred thousand clones listed, 70% to 90% were seen once; the top ten hold 2.9%. This CDR3 is 16 amino acids long. Per germline, CDR1 SGHNT and CDR2 YENEEA. V shed 3 bases, J shed 0 bases, and the junction held 3 bases outside the gene matches. This receptor was taken from a man aged 50-60 years who had recovered from COVID-19. Sequencing input: peripheral blood. The chain is built from TRBV11-3 and TRBJ2-5; 11 bases fit TRBD2. The CDR3 DNA is TGTGCCAGCAGCTTGGGTAGCGGGGGGGACCAAGAGACCCAGTACTTC. It translates to CASSLGSGGDQETQYF.